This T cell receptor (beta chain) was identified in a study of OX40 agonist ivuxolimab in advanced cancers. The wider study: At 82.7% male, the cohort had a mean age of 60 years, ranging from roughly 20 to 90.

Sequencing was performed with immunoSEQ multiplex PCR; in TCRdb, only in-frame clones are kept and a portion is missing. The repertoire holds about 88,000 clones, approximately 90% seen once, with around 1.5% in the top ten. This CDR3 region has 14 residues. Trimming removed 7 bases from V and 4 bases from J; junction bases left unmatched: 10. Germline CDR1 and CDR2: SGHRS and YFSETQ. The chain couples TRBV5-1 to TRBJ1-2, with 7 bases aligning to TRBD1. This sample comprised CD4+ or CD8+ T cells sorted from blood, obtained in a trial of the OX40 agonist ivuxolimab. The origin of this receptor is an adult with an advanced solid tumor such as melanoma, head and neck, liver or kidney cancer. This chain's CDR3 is CASGLGQASYGYTF. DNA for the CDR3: TGCGCCAGCGGGCTCGGACAGGCGAGCTATGGCTACACCTTC.